These 5 T cell receptor beta chains share one sample of origin, sequenced in a study of T cells in Graves' hyperthyroidism and ophthalmopathy. RNA transcripts gave rise to amplified TCR beta CDR3 regions. In the first-round RT-PCR of the TCR CDR3, the HTBI primer set was used. TCRdb called the multiplex PCR reads again in MiXCR, with one record for every CDR3 protein. This sample has approximately 610,000 distinct CDR3 sequences, with about 14% found just once. The specimen sequenced was blood. The source is a woman aged 35 to 49 with Graves' ophthalmopathy.

This clonotype occurred a few times. A read error may explain this, as a much larger clone is one base away. The chain has TRBV28 and TRBJ2-2; TRBD1 agrees at 8 bases. Germline V gene data show CDR1 as MDHEN and CDR2 as SYDVKM. The CDR3 is 18 amino acids. The CDR3 region is CASRLYGVTGVHTGELFF. The CDR3 nucleotides read TGTGCCAGCAGGTTATACGGGGTGACAGGGGTTCACACCGGGGAGCTGTTTTTT.

This clonotype was counted many times. This sequence joins TRBV20-1 and TRBJ2-7; 14 bases agree with TRBD2. The CDR3 is made up of 15 amino acids. V lost 4 bases and J lost 6; bases outside the gene matches: 8. Germline CDR1 and CDR2: DFQATT and SNEGSKA (reference sequence). DNA for the CDR3: TGCAGTGCTAATATTCCGGGACTAGCGGGAGTCGAGCAGTACTTC. Its translation: CSANIPGLAGVEQYF.

Ten or more counts support this clonotype. The genes are TRBV28 and TRBJ1-5, with a possible D match to TRBD1 (5 bases). The germline V gene encodes CDR1 MDHEN and CDR2 SYDVKM. V lost 6 bases and J 2 bases, leaving 11 bases between the germline ends. The CDR3 length is 14 residues. The CDR3 is CASSPGIGNQPQHF. CDR3 in DNA: TGTGCCAGCAGCCCAGGGATTGGCAATCAGCCCCAGCATTTT. Variable domain in full (rest from reference TRBV28 and TRBJ1-5): DVKVTQSSRYLVKRTGEKVFLECVQDMDHENMFWYRQDPGLGLRLIYFSYDVKMKEKGDIPEGYSVSREKKERFSLILESASTNQTSMYLCASSPGIGNQPQHFGDGTRLSIL.

This clonotype was seen ten or more times. This chain links TRBV10-3 with TRBJ2-2; 12 nucleotides line up with TRBD1. Losses at the gene ends were 8 bases for V and 5 bases for J; bases not matched to a gene: 3. Germline CDR1 ENHRY, CDR2 SYGVKD. This CDR3 has 14 amino acids. The CDR3 here is CAIEGQGATGELFF. In DNA, the CDR3 is TGTGCCATCGAGGGACAGGGGGCGACCGGGGAGCTGTTTTTT.

This clonotype was counted many times. The chain carries TRBV30 and TRBJ1-3; 7 nucleotides agree with TRBD1. Germline CDR1 and CDR2: GTSNPN and SVGIG (reference sequence). There are 13 residues in the CDR3. Losses at the gene ends were 3 bases for V and 6 bases for J; bases not matched to a gene: 5. The CDR3 sequence is CAWSKGAENTIYF. CDR3 DNA sequence: TGTGCCTGGAGCAAGGGGGCTGAAAACACCATATATTTT.